The 15 T cell receptor beta chains reported below all come from one sample, sequenced in a study of OX40 agonist ivuxolimab in advanced cancers. Using immunoSEQ multiplex PCR, the repertoire was profiled, and TCRdb retains in-frame clones only, with some absent. The sample consists of 35,000 to 40,000 clones, 89% of them appearing once. Specimen: CD4+ or CD8+ T cells sorted from blood, collected in a trial of the OX40 agonist ivuxolimab. The receptors stem from an adult with an advanced solid tumor such as melanoma, head and neck, liver or kidney cancer.

The chain employs TRBV5-6 and TRBJ2-7; D perhaps matches TRBD2 (6 bases). The germline V and J ends were trimmed by 0 bases and 6 bases, with 7 bases remaining between them. The CDR3 spans 12 residues. CDR1 and CDR2 from the germline V gene are SGHDT and YYEEEE. The CDR3, as DNA: TGTGCCAGCAGCTTGGAGGGAGGCGAGCAGTACTTC. It codes for CASSLEGGEQYF.

The chain has TRBV27 and TRBJ2-7, with D possibly being TRBD1 (5 bases). This CDR3 comprises 15 residues. V was clipped by 2 bases and J by 3 bases, with 14 bases between them. In germline, CDR1 is MNHEY, CDR2 SMNVEV (reference sequence). The CDR3 bases are TGTGCCAGCAGTTTAAAGGGGCATAAGGTCTACGAGCAGTACTTC. Protein sequence: CASSLKGHKVYEQYF.

The CDR3 protein is CATWLGPNTEAFF. In nucleotides, the CDR3 is TGTGCCACCTGGTTGGGGCCGAACACTGAAGCTTTCTTT. V usage is TRBV27 and J usage is TRBJ1-1; D is possibly TRBD1 (5 bases). The V gene's germline CDR1 is MNHEY and CDR2 SMNVEV (reference sequence). CDR3 length: 13 amino acids. The V gene lost 10 bases and the J gene lost 1 base, with 13 bases spanning the gap.

This chain joins TRBV13 and TRBJ1-2; 9 bases align to TRBD1. V dropped 5 bases and J dropped 8; count of bases not matched to a gene: 21. Germline V lookup: CDR1 PRHDT, CDR2 FYEKMQ (reference sequence). The CDR3 sequence is 18 residues long. CDR3 nucleotide sequence: TGTGCCAGCAGCCCGGGGCCGGGACAGGGACCAGGTTTCGAAGGCTACACCTTC. As protein: CASSPGPGQGPGFEGYTF.

The CDR3 DNA reads as TGCGCCAGCAGCTCCGGGACAGGGATCGACGAGCAGTACTTC. Its translation: CASSSGTGIDEQYF. The chain recombines TRBV5-1 with TRBJ2-7; the match to TRBD1 covers 9 bases. V was pared by 3 bases and J by 5 bases, with 6 bases of the junction left unmatched. The CDR3 runs 14 residues. CDR1 is SGHRS, CDR2 YFSETQ, per germline.

The chain uses TRBV28 and TRBJ1-2, with D possibly TRBD1 on 6 matching bases. CDR3 length equals 16 residues. V dropped 3 bases and J dropped 3 bases, with 17 bases sitting between them. Germline loops: CDR1 MDHEN, CDR2 SYDVKM. The CDR3 loop is CASSLTGAADYYGYTF. The CDR3 DNA is TGTGCCAGCAGTTTGACGGGGGCCGCAGACTACTATGGCTACACCTTC.

This sequence joins TRBV5-6 and TRBJ1-2; TRBD1 matches at 7 bases. The V gene's germline CDR1 is SGHDT and CDR2 YYEEEE. The CDR3 runs to 12 residues. J gave up 3 bases and V 6 bases, and 2 bases lay outside the gene matches. The CDR3 sequence is CASTQGDYGYTF. The DNA for the CDR3 is TGTGCCAGCACCCAGGGGGACTATGGCTACACCTTC.

This chain uses TRBV2 with TRBJ2-3, with D possibly matching TRBD1 (5 bases). The CDR3 is 14 residues long. Germline V gene sequence: CDR1 SNHLY, CDR2 FYNNEI. V was cut by 3 bases and J by 2 bases, with 9 bases left in between. CDR3 residues: CASSESTDTDTQYF. The CDR3 coding sequence is TGTGCCAGCAGTGAGTCGACAGACACAGATACGCAGTATTTT.

The V gene is TRBV7-9, the J gene TRBJ2-3; 9 nucleotides agree with TRBD2. The junction had 2 bases not matched to a gene; V was cut back by 4 bases and J by 3 bases. The length of the CDR3 is 14 residues. Germline lookup yields CDR1 SEHNR and CDR2 FQNEAQ (reference sequence). This CDR3 reads CASSSSGETDTQYF. As DNA, the CDR3 is TGTGCCAGCAGCTCTAGCGGGGAGACAGATACGCAGTATTTT.

The chain is built from TRBV7-6 and TRBJ2-3; 10 nucleotides agree with TRBD1. The V gene's germline CDR1 is SGHVS and CDR2 FNYEAQ. The trim removed 4 bases at V and 3 bases at J, leaving 1 base unmatched. This CDR3 is 14 amino acids long. The CDR3 loop is CASSSGQGTDTQYF. CDR3 bases: TGTGCCAGCAGCTCGGGACAGGGGACAGATACGCAGTATTTT.

The chain is built from TRBV5-6 and TRBJ2-5; D unclear. From germline, CDR1 is SGHDT and CDR2 YYEEEE. CDR3 size: 12 residues. Trimming stripped 0 bases from V and 2 bases from J, with 2 bases between. CDR3 sequence reads: CASSLEQETQYF. The CDR3 bases are TGTGCCAGCAGCTTGGAACAAGAGACCCAGTACTTC.

This clone was observed a single time. The chain couples TRBV7-9 to TRBJ2-3; no clear D gene. This CDR3 is 15 amino acids long. Germline V CDR1 and CDR2: SEHNR, FQNEAQ (reference sequence). Between the trimmed V and J ends, which lost 2 bases and 6 bases, there was a span of 15 bases. CDR3 amino acids: CASSLRFGVQDTQYF. In DNA, the CDR3 is TGTGCCAGCAGCTTAAGGTTCGGAGTCCAGGATACGCAGTATTTT.

This clone was found a few times. V gene TRBV13 combines with J gene TRBJ2-7, with 8 bases matching TRBD2. CDR1 is PRHDT, CDR2 FYEKMQ, per germline (reference sequence). This CDR3 is built from 16 residues. Trimming cost V 7 bases and J 3 bases; bases outside gene matches: 14. CDR3 nucleotide sequence: TGTGCCAGCAACCCTTCCCGTAGCGGGGTTCACTACGAGCAGTACTTC. Amino acids: CASNPSRSGVHYEQYF.

The chain carries TRBV28 and TRBJ2-3; no firm D call. Germline lookup yields CDR1 MDHEN and CDR2 SYDVKM. Trimming took off 4 bases at V and 3 bases at J, with 2 bases between the two ends. The CDR3 loop spans 11 amino acids. The DNA of the CDR3 is TGTGCCAGCAGTTCAACAGATACGCAGTATTTT. Protein: CASSSTDTQYF.

The chain has TRBV25-1 and TRBJ2-3; 12 nucleotides line up with TRBD1. The trim removed 1 base at V and 5 bases at J, leaving 10 bases unmatched. From germline, CDR1 is MGHDK and CDR2 SYGVNS. CDR3 size: 18 residues. The CDR3 reads CASSESRDRGRGVDTQYF. The CDR3, as DNA: TGTGCCAGCAGTGAATCGAGGGACAGGGGGCGCGGGGTAGATACGCAGTATTTT.